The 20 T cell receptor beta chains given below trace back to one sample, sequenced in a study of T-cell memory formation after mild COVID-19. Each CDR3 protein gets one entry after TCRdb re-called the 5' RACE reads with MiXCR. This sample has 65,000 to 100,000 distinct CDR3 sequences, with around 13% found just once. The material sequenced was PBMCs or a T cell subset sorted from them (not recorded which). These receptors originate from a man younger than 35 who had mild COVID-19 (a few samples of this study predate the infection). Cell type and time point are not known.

CDR3: CASSQDSPDTQYF. CDR3 DNA sequence: TGCGCCAGCAGCCAAGATTCCCCAGATACGCAGTATTTT. The chain is built from TRBV4-3 and TRBJ2-3; no reliable D call. Deletions cut 0 bases from V and 4 bases from J, with 5 bases between. Germline CDR1 is LGHNA and CDR2 is YSLEER. This CDR3 region has 13 residues.

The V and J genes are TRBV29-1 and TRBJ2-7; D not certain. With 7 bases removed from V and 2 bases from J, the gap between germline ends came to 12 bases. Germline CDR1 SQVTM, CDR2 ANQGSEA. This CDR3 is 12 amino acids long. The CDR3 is CSARSDTYEQYF. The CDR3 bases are TGCAGCGCTAGGTCCGACACCTACGAGCAGTACTTC.

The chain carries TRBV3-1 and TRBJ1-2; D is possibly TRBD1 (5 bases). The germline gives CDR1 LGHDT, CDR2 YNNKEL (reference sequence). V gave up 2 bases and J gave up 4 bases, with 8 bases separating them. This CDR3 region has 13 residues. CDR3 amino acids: CASSQLDTYGYTF. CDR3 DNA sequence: TGTGCCAGCAGCCAACTGGACACCTATGGCTACACCTTC.

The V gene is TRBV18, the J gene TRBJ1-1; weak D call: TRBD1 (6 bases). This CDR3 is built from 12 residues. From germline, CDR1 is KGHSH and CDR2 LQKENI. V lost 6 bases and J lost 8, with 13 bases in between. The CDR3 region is CASSMTGFEAFF. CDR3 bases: TGTGCCAGCTCTATGACAGGATTCGAAGCTTTCTTT.

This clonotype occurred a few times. CDR3 residues: CATSERQGKVDNEQFF. CDR3 DNA sequence: TGTGCCACCAGTGAGCGACAGGGGAAAGTAGACAATGAGCAGTTCTTC. The rearrangement joins TRBV24-1 to TRBJ2-1, with 8 bases that match TRBD1. V was clipped by 4 bases and J by 5 bases; unmatched bases: 9. CDR3 length: 16 residues. Germline V gives CDR1 KGHDR, CDR2 SFDVKD.

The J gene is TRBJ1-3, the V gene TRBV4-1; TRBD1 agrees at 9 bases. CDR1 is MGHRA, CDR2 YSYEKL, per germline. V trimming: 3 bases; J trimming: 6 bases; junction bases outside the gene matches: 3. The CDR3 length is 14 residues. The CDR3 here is CASSQGQGVNTIYF. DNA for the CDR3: TGCGCCAGCAGCCAGGGACAGGGTGTAAACACCATATATTTT.

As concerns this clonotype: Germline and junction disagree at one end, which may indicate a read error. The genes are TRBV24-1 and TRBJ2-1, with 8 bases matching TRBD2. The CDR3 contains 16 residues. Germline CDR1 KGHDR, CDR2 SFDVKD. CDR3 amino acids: CATSDLVARGDNEKFF. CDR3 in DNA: TGTGCCACCAGTGATTTGGTCGCGCGGGGGGACAATGAGAAGTTCTTC.

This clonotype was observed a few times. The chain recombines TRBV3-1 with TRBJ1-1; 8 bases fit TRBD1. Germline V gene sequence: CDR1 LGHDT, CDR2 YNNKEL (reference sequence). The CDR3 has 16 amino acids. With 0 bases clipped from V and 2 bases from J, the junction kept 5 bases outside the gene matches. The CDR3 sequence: CASSQERAGGNTEAFF. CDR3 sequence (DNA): TGTGCCAGCAGCCAAGAAAGGGCAGGGGGCAACACTGAAGCTTTCTTT.

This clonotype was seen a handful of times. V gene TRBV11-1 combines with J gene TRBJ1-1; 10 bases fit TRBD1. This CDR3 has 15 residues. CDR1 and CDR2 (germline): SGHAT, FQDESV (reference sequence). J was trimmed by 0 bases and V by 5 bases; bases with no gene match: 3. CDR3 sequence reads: CASSVGTGVNTEAFF. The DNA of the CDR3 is TGTGCCAGCAGCGTCGGGACAGGGGTGAACACTGAAGCTTTCTTT.

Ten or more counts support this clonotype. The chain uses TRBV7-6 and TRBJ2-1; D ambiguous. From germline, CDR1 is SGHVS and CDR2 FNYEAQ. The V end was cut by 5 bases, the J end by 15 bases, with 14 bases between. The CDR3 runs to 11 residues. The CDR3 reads CASSPQAGRFF. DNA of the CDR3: TGTGCCAGCAGCCCTCAAGCCGGGCGGTTCTTC. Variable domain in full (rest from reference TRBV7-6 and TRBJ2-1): GAGVSQSPRYKVTKRGQDVALRCDPISGHVSLYWYRQALGQGPEFLTYFNYEAQQDKSGLPNDRFSAERPEGSISTLTIQRTEQRDSAMYRCASSPQAGRFFGPGTRLTVL.

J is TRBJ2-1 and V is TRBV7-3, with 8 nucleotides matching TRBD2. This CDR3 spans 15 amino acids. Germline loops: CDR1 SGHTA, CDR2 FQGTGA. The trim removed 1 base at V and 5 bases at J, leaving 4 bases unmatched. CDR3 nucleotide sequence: TGTGCCAGCAGCTTAAGAACTAGCGGTAACAATGAGCAGTTCTTC. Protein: CASSLRTSGNNEQFF.

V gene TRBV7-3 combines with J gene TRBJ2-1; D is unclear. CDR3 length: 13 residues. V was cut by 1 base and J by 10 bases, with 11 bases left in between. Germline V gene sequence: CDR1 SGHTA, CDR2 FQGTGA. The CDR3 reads CASSLNLIGEQFF. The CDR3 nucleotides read TGTGCCAGCAGCTTAAATCTAATTGGCGAGCAGTTCTTC.

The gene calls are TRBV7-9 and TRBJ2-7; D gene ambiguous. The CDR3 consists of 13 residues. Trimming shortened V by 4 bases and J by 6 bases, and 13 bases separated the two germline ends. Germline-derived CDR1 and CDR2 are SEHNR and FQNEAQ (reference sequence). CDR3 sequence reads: CASSSAALGEQYV. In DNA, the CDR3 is TGTGCCAGCAGCTCAGCCGCCCTCGGCGAGCAGTACGTC.

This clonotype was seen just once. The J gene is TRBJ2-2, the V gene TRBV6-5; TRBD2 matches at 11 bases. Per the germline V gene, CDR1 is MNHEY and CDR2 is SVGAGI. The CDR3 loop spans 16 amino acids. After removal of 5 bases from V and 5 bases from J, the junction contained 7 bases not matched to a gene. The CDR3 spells CASSPLAGGRTGELFF. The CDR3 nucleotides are TGTGCCAGCAGTCCTCTAGCGGGGGGTAGAACCGGGGAGCTGTTTTTT.

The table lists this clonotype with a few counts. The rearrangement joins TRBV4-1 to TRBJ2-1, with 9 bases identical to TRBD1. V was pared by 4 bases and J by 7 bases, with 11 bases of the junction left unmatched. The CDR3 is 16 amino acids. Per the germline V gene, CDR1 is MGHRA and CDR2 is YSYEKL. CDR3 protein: CASSLPSRDRDNEQFF. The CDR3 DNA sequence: TGCGCCAGCAGCCTTCCGAGCCGGGACAGGGATAATGAGCAGTTCTTC.

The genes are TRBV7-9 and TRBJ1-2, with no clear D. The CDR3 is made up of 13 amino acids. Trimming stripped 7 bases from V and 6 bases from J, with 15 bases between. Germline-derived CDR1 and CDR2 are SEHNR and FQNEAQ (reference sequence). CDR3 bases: TGTGCCAGCACCGGAGAGGGTTTAGATGGCTACACCTTC. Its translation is CASTGEGLDGYTF. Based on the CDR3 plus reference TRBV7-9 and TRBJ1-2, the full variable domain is DTGVSQNPRHKITKRGQNVTFRCDPISEHNRLYWYRQTLGQGPEFLTYFQNEAQLEKSRLLSDRFSAERPKGSFSTLEIQRTEQGDSAMYLCASTGEGLDGYTFGSGTRLTVV.

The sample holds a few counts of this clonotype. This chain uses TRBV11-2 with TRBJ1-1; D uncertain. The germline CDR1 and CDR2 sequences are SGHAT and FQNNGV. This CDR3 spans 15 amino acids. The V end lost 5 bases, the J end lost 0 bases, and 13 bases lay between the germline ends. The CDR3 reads CASSQGRRMNTEAFF. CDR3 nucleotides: TGTGCCAGCAGCCAAGGACGGAGAATGAACACTGAAGCTTTCTTT.

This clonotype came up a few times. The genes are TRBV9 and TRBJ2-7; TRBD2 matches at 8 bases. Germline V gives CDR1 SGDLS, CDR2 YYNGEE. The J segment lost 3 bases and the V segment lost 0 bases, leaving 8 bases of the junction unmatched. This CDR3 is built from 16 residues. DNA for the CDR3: TGTGCCAGCAGCGTAGAGTCGGGGGGGGCCTTCTACGAGCAGTACTTC. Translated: CASSVESGGAFYEQYF.

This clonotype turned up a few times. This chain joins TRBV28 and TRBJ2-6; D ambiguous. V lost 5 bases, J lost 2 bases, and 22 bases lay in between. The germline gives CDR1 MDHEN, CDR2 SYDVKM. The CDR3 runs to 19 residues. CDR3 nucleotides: TGTGCCAGCAGTACGCCTCGGAGAGAGGCCATGGCTGGGGCCAACGTCCTGACTTTC. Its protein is CASSTPRREAMAGANVLTF.

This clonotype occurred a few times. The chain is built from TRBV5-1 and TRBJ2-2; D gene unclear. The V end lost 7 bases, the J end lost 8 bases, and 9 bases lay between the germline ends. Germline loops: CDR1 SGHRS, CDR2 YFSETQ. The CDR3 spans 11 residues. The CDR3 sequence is CASLKGGELFF. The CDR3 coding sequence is TGCGCCAGCTTAAAGGGAGGGGAGCTGTTTTTT.